The present entry profiles one T cell receptor (beta chain) with its context. Its antigen remains unidentified. PCR was performed using 60 Vbeta and 13 Jbeta primers. Here immunoSEQ multiplex PCR was the method, and the copy in TCRdb shows in-frame clones only, minus some. This sample has around 150,000 clones, with over 60% found just once. This sample is drawn from a study of cytomegalovirus exposure and HLA in healthy donors. Points from the study as a whole: Follow-up analysis later connected one missense variant in DCLRE1C with trimming of TCR beta V- and J-genes. In a later analysis, approximately 15,000 TCR beta sequences were associated with HLA alleles at 0.05 false discovery rate. Reported performance of the classifier showed diagnosis of cytomegalovirus status with high specificity and sensitivity. Earlier results showed most TCR beta V segments being productive about 90% or about 30% of the time.

The V end was cut by 4 bases, the J end by 3 bases, with 9 bases between. The length of the CDR3 is 13 residues. CDR1 and CDR2 from the germline V gene are SEHNR and FQNEAQ (reference sequence). The specimen was PBMCs. The V gene is TRBV7-9, the J gene TRBJ1-2; no reliable D call. The clonotype comes from a woman under 40 in good health and CMV-seronegative. The CDR3 protein is CASSSPSDYGYTF. The DNA for the CDR3 is TGTGCCAGCAGCTCACCTAGCGACTATGGCTACACCTTC.